This TCR beta chain appears in the sequencing data of a study of cytomegalovirus exposure and HLA in healthy donors. CDR1 is MGHRA, CDR2 YSYEKL, per germline. V lost 1 base and J lost 5; bases outside the gene matches: 11. The CDR3 runs 18 residues. PCR used 60 Vbeta primers and 13 Jbeta primers. TCRdb's table, derived via immunoSEQ multiplex PCR, lists solely in-frame clones and lacks some. Of 150,000 to 200,000 clones in the sample, roughly 85% are singletons; the top ten hold 0.69%. The J gene is TRBJ2-5, the V gene TRBV4-1; 12 bases align to TRBD2. The sample comprised PBMCs. The TCR was taken from a woman in her thirties or forties in good health and CMV-seronegative. CDR3 in amino acids: CASSQVNLGLAGGETQYF. The CDR3 coding sequence is TGCGCCAGCAGCCAAGTTAACCTGGGTCTAGCGGGAGGGGAGACCCAGTACTTC.